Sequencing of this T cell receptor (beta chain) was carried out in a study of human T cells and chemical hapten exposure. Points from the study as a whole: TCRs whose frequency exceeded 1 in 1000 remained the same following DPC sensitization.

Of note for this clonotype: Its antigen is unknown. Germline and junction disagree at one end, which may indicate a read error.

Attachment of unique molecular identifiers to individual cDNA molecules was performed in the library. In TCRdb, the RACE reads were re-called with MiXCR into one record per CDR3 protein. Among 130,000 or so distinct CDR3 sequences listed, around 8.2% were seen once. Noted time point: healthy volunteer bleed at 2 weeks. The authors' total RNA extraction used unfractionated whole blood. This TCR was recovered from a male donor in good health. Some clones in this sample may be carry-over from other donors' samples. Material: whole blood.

CDR3 protein: CASSDGARSKESQYF. The CDR3 region has the DNA TGTGCCAGCAGTGACGGAGCCCGGTCAAAGGAGAGCCAGTACTTC. The chain uses TRBV27 and TRBJ2-5; D is unresolved. CDR3 length equals 15 residues. In germline, CDR1 is MNHEY, CDR2 SMNVEV (reference sequence).